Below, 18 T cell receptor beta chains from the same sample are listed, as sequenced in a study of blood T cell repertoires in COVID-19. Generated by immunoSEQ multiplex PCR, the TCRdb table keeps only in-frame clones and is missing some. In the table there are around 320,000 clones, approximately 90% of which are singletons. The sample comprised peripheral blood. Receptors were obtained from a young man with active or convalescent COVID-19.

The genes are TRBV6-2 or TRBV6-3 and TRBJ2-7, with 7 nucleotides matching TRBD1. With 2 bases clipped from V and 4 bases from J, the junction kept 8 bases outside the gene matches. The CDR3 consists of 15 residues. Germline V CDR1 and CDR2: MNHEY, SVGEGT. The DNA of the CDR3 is TGTGCCAGCAGTTACCGTGAGACAGGGCGATACGAGCAGTACTTC. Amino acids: CASSYRETGRYEQYF.

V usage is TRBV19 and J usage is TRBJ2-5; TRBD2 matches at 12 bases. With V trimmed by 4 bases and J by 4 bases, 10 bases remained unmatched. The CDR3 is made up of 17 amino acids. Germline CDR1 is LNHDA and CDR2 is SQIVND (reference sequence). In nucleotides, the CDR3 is TGTGCCAGTAGTACGACACTAGCGGGAGGATCAAGAGAGACCCAGTACTTC. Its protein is CASSTTLAGGSRETQYF.

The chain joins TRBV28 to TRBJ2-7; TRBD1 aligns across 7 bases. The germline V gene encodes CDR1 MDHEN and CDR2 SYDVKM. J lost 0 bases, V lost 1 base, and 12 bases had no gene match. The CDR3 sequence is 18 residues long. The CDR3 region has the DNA TGTGCCAGCAGTTTATCCCTAGGACAGGACGGTTTCTCCTACGAGCAGTACTTC. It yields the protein CASSLSLGQDGFSYEQYF.

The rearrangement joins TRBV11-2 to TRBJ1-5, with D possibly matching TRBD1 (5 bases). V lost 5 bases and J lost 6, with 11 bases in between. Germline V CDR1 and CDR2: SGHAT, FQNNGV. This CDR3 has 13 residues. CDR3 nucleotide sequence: TGTGCCAGCAGCCTCGGGGGAAGTCAGCCCCAGCATTTT. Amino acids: CASSLGGSQPQHF.

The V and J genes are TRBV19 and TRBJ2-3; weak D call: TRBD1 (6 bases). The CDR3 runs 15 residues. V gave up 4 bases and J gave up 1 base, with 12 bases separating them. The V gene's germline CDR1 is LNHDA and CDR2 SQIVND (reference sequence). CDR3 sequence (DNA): TGTGCCAGTAGTACAGGGGATGTGGGCACAGATACGCAGTATTTT. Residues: CASSTGDVGTDTQYF.

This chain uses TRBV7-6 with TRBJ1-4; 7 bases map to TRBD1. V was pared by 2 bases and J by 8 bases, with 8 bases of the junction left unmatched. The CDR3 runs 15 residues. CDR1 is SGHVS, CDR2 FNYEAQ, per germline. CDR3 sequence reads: CASSLPGTGEEKLFF. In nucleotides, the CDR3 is TGTGCCAGCAGCTTACCAGGAACAGGGGAGGAAAAACTGTTTTTT. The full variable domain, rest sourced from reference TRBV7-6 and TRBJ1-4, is GAGVSQSPRYKVTKRGQDVALRCDPISGHVSLYWYRQALGQGPEFLTYFNYEAQQDKSGLPNDRFSAERPEGSISTLTIQRTEQRDSAMYRCASSLPGTGEEKLFFGSGTQLSVL.

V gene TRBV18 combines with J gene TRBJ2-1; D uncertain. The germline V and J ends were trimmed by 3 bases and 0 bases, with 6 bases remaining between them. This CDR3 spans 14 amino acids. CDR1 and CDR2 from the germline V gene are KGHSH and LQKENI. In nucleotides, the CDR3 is TGTGCCAGCTCACCTGGCCCCTCCTACAATGAGCAGTTCTTC. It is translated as CASSPGPSYNEQFF. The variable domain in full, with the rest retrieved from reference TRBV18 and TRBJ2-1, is NAGVMQNPRHLVRRRGQEARLRCSPMKGHSHVYWYRQLPEEGLKFMVYLQKENIIDESGMPKERFSAEFPKEGPSILRIQQVVRGDSAAYFCASSPGPSYNEQFFGPGTRLTVL.

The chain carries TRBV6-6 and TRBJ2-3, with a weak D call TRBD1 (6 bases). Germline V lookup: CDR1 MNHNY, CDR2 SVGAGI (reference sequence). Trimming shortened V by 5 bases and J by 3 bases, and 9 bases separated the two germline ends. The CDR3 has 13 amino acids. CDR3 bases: TGTGCCAGCAGTACAGGGACGACAGATACGCAGTATTTT. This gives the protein CASSTGTTDTQYF.

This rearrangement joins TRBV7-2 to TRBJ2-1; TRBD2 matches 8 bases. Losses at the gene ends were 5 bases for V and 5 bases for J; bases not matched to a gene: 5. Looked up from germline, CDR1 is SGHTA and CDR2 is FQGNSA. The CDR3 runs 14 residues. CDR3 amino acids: CASSGTRVNNEQFF. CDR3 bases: TGTGCCAGCAGCGGGACTAGGGTGAACAATGAGCAGTTCTTC.

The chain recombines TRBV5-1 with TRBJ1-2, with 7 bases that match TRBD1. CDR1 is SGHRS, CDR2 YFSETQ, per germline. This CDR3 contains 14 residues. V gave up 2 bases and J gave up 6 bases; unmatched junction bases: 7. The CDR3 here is CASSFPDRVDGYTF. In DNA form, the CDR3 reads TGCGCCAGCAGCTTCCCTGACAGGGTCGATGGCTACACCTTC. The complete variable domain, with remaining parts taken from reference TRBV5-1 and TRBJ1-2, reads KAGVTQTPRYLIKTRGQQVTLSCSPISGHRSVSWYQQTPGQGLQFLFEYFSETQRNKGNFPGRFSGRQFSNSRSEMNVSTLELGDSALYLCASSFPDRVDGYTFGSGTRLTVV.

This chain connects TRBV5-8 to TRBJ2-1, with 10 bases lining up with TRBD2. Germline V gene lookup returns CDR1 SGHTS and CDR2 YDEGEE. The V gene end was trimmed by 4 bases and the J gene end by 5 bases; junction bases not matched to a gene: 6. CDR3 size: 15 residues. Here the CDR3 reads CASSRTSGRNNEQFF. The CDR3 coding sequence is TGTGCCAGCAGCCGGACTAGCGGAAGAAACAATGAGCAGTTCTTC.

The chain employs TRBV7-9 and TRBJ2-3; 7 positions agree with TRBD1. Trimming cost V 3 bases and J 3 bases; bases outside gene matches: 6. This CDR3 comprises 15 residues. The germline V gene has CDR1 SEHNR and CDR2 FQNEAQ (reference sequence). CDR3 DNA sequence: TGTGCCAGCAGCTTTGAAACAGGGGAGACAGATACGCAGTATTTT. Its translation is CASSFETGETDTQYF.

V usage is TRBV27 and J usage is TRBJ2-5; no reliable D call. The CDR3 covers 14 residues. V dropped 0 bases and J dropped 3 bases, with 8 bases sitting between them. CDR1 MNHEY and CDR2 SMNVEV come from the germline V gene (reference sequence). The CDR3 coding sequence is TGTGCCAGCAGTTTATCGGTGACAAAAGAGACCCAGTACTTC. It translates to CASSLSVTKETQYF.

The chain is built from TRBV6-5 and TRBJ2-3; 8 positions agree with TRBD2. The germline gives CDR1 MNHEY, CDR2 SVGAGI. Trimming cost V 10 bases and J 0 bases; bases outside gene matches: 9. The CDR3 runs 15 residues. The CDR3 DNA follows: TGTGCCACCACCCTAGCGGGCCTTAGCACAGATACGCAGTATTTT. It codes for CATTLAGLSTDTQYF.

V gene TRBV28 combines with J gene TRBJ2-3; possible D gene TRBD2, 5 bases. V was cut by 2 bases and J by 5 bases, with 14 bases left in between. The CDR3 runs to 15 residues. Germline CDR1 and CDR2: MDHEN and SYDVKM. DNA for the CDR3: TGTGCCAGCAGTTTAAAGCGGCGGGCGAGAGATACGCAGTATTTT. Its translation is CASSLKRRARDTQYF.

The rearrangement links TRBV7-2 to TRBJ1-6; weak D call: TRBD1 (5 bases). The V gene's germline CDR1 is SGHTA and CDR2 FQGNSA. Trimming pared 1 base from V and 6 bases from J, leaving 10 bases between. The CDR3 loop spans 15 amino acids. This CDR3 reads CASSLGTRVNSPLHF. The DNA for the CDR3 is TGTGCCAGCAGCTTAGGGACCAGGGTTAATTCACCCCTCCACTTT. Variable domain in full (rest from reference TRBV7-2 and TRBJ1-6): GAGVSQSPSNKVTEKGKDVELRCDPISGHTALYWYRQSLGQGLEFLIYFQGNSAPDKSGLPSDRFSAERTGGSVSTLTIQRTQQEDSAVYLCASSLGTRVNSPLHFGNGTRLTVT.

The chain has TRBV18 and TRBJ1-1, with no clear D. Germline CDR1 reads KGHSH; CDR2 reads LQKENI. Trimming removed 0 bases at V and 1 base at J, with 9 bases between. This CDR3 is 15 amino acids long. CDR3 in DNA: TGTGCCAGCTCACCACCTAAAGAGGGGAACACTGAAGCTTTCTTT. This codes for CASSPPKEGNTEAFF.

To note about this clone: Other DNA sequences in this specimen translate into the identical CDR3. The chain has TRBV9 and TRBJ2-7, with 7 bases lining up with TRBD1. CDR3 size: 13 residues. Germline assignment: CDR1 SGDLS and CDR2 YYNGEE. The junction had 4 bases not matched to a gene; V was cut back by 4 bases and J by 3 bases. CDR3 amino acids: CASSTRDSYEQYF. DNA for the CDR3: TGTGCCAGCAGCACCCGGGACAGCTACGAGCAGTACTTC.